This paragraph reports one T cell receptor (beta chain). This clone came up once. Its cognate antigen has yet to be identified. Per-nucleotide qualities are absent, and no much larger clonotype sits a single base away. Each collaborating institution followed its own protocols to collect whole blood in K2EDTA tubes. Collaborator samples were shipped for TCRbeta analysis as frozen whole blood, isolated PBMCs, or DNA extracted from either sample type. The immunoSEQ Assay, a bias-controlled multiplex PCR, was used to amplify TCRbeta CDR3 regions from genomic DNA. As for how the authors treated the data: The number of nucleated cells in each sample was estimated by amplification of reference gene primers within the assay. To quantify the absolute abundance of each unique TCRbeta CDR3 rearrangement, sequence reads were collapsed and filtered. Productive Simpson clonality was computed per sample as the square root of Simpson's diversity index over productive rearrangements. Entries here come from immuneACCESS through TCRdb and include only in-frame sequences with V and J called. Some clones fail to appear in such tables; in the studies checked, an unresolved V gene covers under half of the shortfall, and the cause of the remainder is unknown. D and trimming come from the DNA, and the V and J calls and clone size come from that table. The sample contains about 180,000 clones, about 88% of them found a single time. Of the sample, approximately 2.9% is held by the ten largest clones.

This specimen belongs to a study of blood T cell repertoires in COVID-19 (dated by TCRdb to the early 2020s). Describing the broader study: Samples from collaborators originated in the United States, Italy and Spain and spanned both the acute and convalescent phases of COVID-19. The prospective study material was composed of cDNA or gDNA derived from T cells, B-cell-depleted T cells, or PBMCs. Subjects who had been exposed to COVID-19, were actively infected with it, or had recovered from it provided the deeply sampled blood TCRbeta repertoires that made up the dataset. A freely available public database, intended as a resource for researchers studying the immune response to SARS-CoV-2, is where the repertoires were released. The samples were drawn from the first 160 participants of the ongoing ImmuneRACE study and from more than 1,000 subjects provided by 6 global collaborators. Nearly every sample came with metadata listing a de-identified subject ID, COVID-19 status, age in years and sex. Where available, HLA class I and class II types were obtained from metadata supplied by the sample provider rather than from assay-based typing. Findings and caveats that apply to the study as a whole: Clinical and demographic metadata were provided uncurated, with the amount varying by source and participant.

From the cysteine through the phenylalanine, the CDR3 covers 15 amino acids. Only CDR3 DNA remains: 45 bases, in frame from the first base. V trim: 5 bases; J trim: 1 base; unmatched bases: 4. The germline V gene (reference sequence) supplies CDR1 SEHNR and CDR2 FQNEAQ. The receptor comes from a young woman with active or convalescent COVID-19. The rearranged chain carries TRBV7-9 and TRBJ2-3; TRBD2 matches 9 bases in the middle. Specimen: peripheral blood. The CDR3 protein sequence reads: CASSDLAGGTDTQYF. Read as DNA, the sequence is TGTGCCAGCAGCGACTTAGCGGGGGGCACAGATACGCAGTATTTT.